This TCR beta chain was sequenced for a study of T cells after yellow fever vaccination. This CDR3 has 14 residues. Germline assignment: CDR1 LGHNA and CDR2 YNFKEQ. Trimming took off 3 bases at V and 5 bases at J, with 11 bases between the two ends. About this clonotype itself: Its antigen is unidentified.

Findings of the study overall: A minor fraction of clonotypes spanned both CD4 and CD8 compartments. Booster sampling recovered most clones from primary vaccination (less than 97% CD4, approximately 88% CD8). Abundant bulk-derived clonotypes could contaminate FACS-sorted repertoires.

TCRdb recomputed calls from the 5' RACE reads with MiXCR, one row per CDR3 protein. The sample consists of 400,000 to 650,000 distinct CDR3 sequences, 21% of them appearing once. This TCR came from a man between 18 and 29 years old who received the YFV17D yellow fever vaccine. The J gene is TRBJ2-1, the V gene TRBV4-2; D remains unclear. This specimen consisted of PBMCs, obtained about 20 days after the first yellow fever vaccination. DNA of the CDR3: TGTGCCAGCAGCCAGTCGCTAGAGAACAATGAGCAGTTCTTC. The encoded protein is CASSQSLENNEQFF.